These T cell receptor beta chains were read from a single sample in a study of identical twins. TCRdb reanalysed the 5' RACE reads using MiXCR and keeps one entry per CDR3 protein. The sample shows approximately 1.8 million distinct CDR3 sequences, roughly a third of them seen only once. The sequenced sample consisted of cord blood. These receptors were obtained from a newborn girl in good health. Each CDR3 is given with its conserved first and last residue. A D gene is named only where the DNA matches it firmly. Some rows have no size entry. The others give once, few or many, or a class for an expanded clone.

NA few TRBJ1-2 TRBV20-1 CSARVGGSYGYTF TGCAGTGCTAGAGTCGGGGGGAGCTATGGCTACACCTTC
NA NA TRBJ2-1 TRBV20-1 CSARDRYVNEQFF TGCAGTGCTAGAGATCGATACGTTAATGAGCAGTTCTTC
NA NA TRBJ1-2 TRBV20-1 CSARNREGVGDYGYTF TGCAGTGCTAGAAACAGGGAAGGGGTCGGAGACTATGGCTACACCTTC
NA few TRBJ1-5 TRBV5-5 CASSPNGGSHQPQHF TGTGCCAGCAGCCCTAACGGGGGGTCTCATCAGCCCCAGCATTTT
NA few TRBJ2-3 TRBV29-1 CSVGGQGLTTDTQYF TGCAGCGTCGGGGGGCAGGGCCTGACCACAGATACGCAGTATTTT
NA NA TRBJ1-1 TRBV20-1 CSAVGPTEAFF TGCAGTGCCGTGGGGCCCACTGAAGCTTTCTTT
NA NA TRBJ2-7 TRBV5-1 CASSLSGPLEQYF TGCGCCAGCAGCTTATCCGGGCCTCTCGAGCAGTACTTC
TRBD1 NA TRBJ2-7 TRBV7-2 CASSKQTGSSYEQYF TGTGCCAGCAGTAAGCAGACAGGGTCCTCCTACGAGCAGTACTTC
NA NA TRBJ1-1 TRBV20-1 CSARRVGSIEAFF TGCAGTGCTAGAAGGGTCGGCAGTATTGAAGCTTTCTTT
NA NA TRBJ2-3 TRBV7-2 CASSFSFPDTQYF TGTGCCAGCAGCTTTAGTTTCCCCGATACGCAGTATTTT
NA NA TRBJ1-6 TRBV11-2 CASKGEGNNSPLHF TGTGCCAGCAAGGGGGAGGGAAATAATTCACCCCTCCACTTT
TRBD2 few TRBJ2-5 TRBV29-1 CSARGGSASLKETQYF TGCAGCGCCCGGGGGGGGTCAGCTAGCCTGAAAGAGACCCAGTACTTC
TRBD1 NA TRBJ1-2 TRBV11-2 CASSPTGGDPDYGYTF TGTGCCAGCAGTCCGACAGGGGGCGATCCGGACTATGGCTACACCTTC
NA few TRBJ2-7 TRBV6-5 CTSRSNRGRVEQYF TGTACCAGCAGGAGCAACAGGGGGAGGGTCGAGCAGTACTTC
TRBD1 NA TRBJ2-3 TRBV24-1 CATSHRGGTDTQYF TGTGCCACCAGTCACAGGGGAGGCACAGATACGCAGTATTTT
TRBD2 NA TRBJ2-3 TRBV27 CASSLTSGTFTDTQYF TGTGCCAGCAGTTTAACTAGCGGGACATTCACAGATACGCAGTATTTT
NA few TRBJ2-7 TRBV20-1 CSARAGRTVSRRYEQYF TGCAGTGCTAGAGCTGGCCGGACAGTCTCTCGTCGCTACGAGCAGTACTTC
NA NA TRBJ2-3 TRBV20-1 CSARPGAQAADTQYF TGCAGTGCTAGGCCGGGAGCCCAGGCCGCAGATACGCAGTATTTT
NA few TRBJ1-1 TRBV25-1 CASTRGLVAEAFF TGTGCCAGCACGCGGGGACTGGTCGCTGAAGCTTTCTTT
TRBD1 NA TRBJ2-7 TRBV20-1 CSARAAGTAFFMEYF TGCAGTGCTAGAGCCGCCGGGACAGCGTTTTTTATGGAGTACTTC
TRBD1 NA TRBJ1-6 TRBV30 CACPNPRTGNSPLHF TGTGCCTGCCCGAACCCCAGGACAGGGAATTCACCCCTCCACTTT
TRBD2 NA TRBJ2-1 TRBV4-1 CASSQLSGREGEQFF TGCGCCAGCAGCCAACTTAGCGGGAGGGAGGGTGAGCAGTTCTTC
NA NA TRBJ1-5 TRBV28 CASSFNPGNQPQHF TGTGCCAGCAGTTTTAACCCGGGCAATCAGCCCCAGCATTTT
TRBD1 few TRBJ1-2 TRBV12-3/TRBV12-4 CASRQTGTATDYTF TGTGCCAGCAGGCAAACCGGGACAGCTACCGACTACACCTTC
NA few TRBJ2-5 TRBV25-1 CASSGNTETQYF TGTGCCAGCAGTGGAAATACGGAGACCCAGTACTTC
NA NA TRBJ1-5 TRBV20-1 CSSHAPNQPQHF TGCAGTTCCCATGCCCCAAATCAGCCCCAGCATTTT
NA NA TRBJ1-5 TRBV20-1 CSAQDTPYSNQPQHF TGCAGTGCTCAAGATACACCCTATAGCAATCAGCCCCAGCATTTT
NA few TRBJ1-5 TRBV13 CASSSGSDNQPQHF TGTGCCAGCAGCTCCGGATCAGACAATCAGCCCCAGCATTTT
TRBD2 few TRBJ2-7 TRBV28 CASSFPTSGAYEQYF TGTGCCAGCAGCTTCCCGACTAGCGGAGCCTACGAGCAGTACTTC
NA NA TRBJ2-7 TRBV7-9 CASSSSGDHYEQYF TGTGCCAGCAGCTCCAGCGGTGACCACTACGAGCAGTACTTC
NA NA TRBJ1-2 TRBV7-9 CASSAQQGSYGYTF TGTGCCAGCAGCGCCCAACAGGGAAGCTATGGCTACACCTTC
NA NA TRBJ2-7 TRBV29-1 CSVEHDQRSSYEQYF TGCAGCGTTGAACACGACCAAAGGAGCTCCTACGAGCAGTACTTC
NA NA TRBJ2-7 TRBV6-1 CASSTGLLVYEQYF TGTGCCAGCAGTACAGGGCTGTTGGTCTACGAGCAGTACTTC
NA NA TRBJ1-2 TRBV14 CASSQEPAGRDYGYTF TGTGCCAGCAGCCAAGAGCCGGCGGGGAGGGACTATGGCTACACCTTC
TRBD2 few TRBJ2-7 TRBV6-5 CASSYQIAGLWNEQYF TGTGCCAGCAGTTACCAAATAGCGGGGCTGTGGAACGAGCAGTACTTC
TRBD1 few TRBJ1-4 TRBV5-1 CASSLERVRGRANEKLFF TGCGCCAGCAGCTTGGAGAGGGTCAGGGGGCGGGCTAATGAAAAACTGTTTTTT
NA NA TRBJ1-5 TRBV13 CASSLGSLTYQPQHF TGTGCCAGCAGCTTAGGAAGCCTAACATATCAGCCCCAGCATTTT
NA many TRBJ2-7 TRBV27 CASSLVLGPSYEQYF TGTGCCAGCAGTTTGGTTCTAGGGCCCTCCTACGAGCAGTACTTC